The clone carrying this TCR beta chain was found a few times. The data are from a study of T-cell reconstitution after alpha-beta-depleted transplantation in children. The length of the CDR3 is 13 residues. In germline, CDR1 is LGHDT, CDR2 YNNKEL (reference sequence). Deletions cut 1 base from V and 9 bases from J, with 10 bases between. Molecular barcoding with unique molecular identifiers was used for the TCRbeta library. TCRdb used MiXCR to reprocess the PCR reads, holding one entry per CDR3 protein. Of around 360,000 distinct CDR3 sequences in the sample, around a tenth were seen once. This TCR was recovered from a human donor who donated a stem cell graft to a child with acute lymphoblastic leukemia. The sample was PBMCs from the stem cell graft donor, taken from the stem cell graft. The genes are TRBV3-1 and TRBJ2-1; tentatively, D is TRBD1 (6 bases). CDR3 in amino acids: CASSQGTGSEQFF. CDR3 in DNA: TGTGCCAGCAGCCAAGGCACAGGGAGTGAGCAGTTCTTC.